The rows below give T cell receptor beta chains drawn from one sample of a study of blood T cell repertoires in COVID-19. Libraries were prepared by immunoSEQ multiplex PCR; TCRdb keeps only in-frame clonotypes and omits some of them. The table records approximately 290,000 clones, around 90% of them present only once. Material for sequencing was PBMCs or T cells enriched from blood (not recorded which). Source of these receptors: a woman in her late teens or twenties with acute COVID-19. Both conserved end residues are part of each CDR3. Fields, in order: J gene, D gene, clone size, V gene, CDR3 DNA, CDR3 protein. The D gene is left open where the match is weak. Size values are once, few and many counts, or a class for expanded clones, and some rows have none.

J gene: TRBJ2-3
D gene: TRBD2
clone size: NA
V gene: TRBV5-4
CDR3 DNA: TGTGCCAGCAGCTTGGTGTTAGCGGGAGGAAGCACAGATACGCAGTATTTT
CDR3 protein: CASSLVLAGGSTDTQYF

J gene: TRBJ2-1
D gene: NA
clone size: NA
V gene: TRBV2
CDR3 DNA: TGTGCCAGCAGGCTTAGAAAAGGAGTTAGAGACCTTAGTTTCAATGAGCAGTTCTTC
CDR3 protein: CASRLRKGVRDLSFNEQFF

J gene: TRBJ1-3
D gene: NA
clone size: NA
V gene: TRBV2
CDR3 DNA: TGTGCCAGCAGTGTTGGACAGTCCTACCCCCGCTCTGGAAACACCATATATTTT
CDR3 protein: CASSVGQSYPRSGNTIYF

J gene: TRBJ1-2
D gene: TRBD1
clone size: NA
V gene: TRBV19
CDR3 DNA: TGTGCCAGTAGTATAATTGCGGGACAGCTTAGGAACTATGGCTACACCTTC
CDR3 protein: CASSIIAGQLRNYGYTF

J gene: TRBJ1-1
D gene: NA
clone size: NA
V gene: TRBV18
CDR3 DNA: TGTGCCAGCTCCGCGACAGTCAAAAACACTGAAGCTTTCTTT
CDR3 protein: CASSATVKNTEAFF

J gene: TRBJ2-1
D gene: TRBD2
clone size: NA
V gene: TRBV28
CDR3 DNA: TGTGCCAGCAGTTTAAGTAGTAGCGGGAGGGCCTACAATGAGCAGTTCTTC
CDR3 protein: CASSLSSSGRAYNEQFF

J gene: TRBJ2-7
D gene: TRBD2
clone size: NA
V gene: TRBV4-2
CDR3 DNA: TGTGCCAGCAGCCAAGAGACTAGCGGGAACTACGAGCAGTACTTC
CDR3 protein: CASSQETSGNYEQYF

J gene: TRBJ2-2
D gene: NA
clone size: once
V gene: TRBV12-3/TRBV12-4
CDR3 DNA: TGTGCCAGCAGTCGTTCTTCCGGGGAGCTGTTTTTT
CDR3 protein: CASSRSSGELFF

J gene: TRBJ2-7
D gene: NA
clone size: NA
V gene: TRBV19
CDR3 DNA: TGTGCCAGTAGTCCAGGGTGGTGGGCGGACTCCTACGAGCAGTACTTC
CDR3 protein: CASSPGWWADSYEQYF

J gene: TRBJ2-2
D gene: NA
clone size: NA
V gene: TRBV3-1/TRBV3-2
CDR3 DNA: TGTGCCAGCAGCCAAGTTGTTGATAGCACCGGGGAGCTGTTTTTT
CDR3 protein: CASSQVVDSTGELFF

J gene: TRBJ1-1
D gene: NA
clone size: NA
V gene: TRBV18
CDR3 DNA: TGTGCCAGCTCACGTCTTTCTAAGAACACTGAAGCTTTCTTT
CDR3 protein: CASSRLSKNTEAFF

J gene: TRBJ2-6
D gene: NA
clone size: NA
V gene: TRBV7-9
CDR3 DNA: TGTGCCAGCAGCACAGGGCTACTCTCCAACTCTGGGGCCAACGTCCTGACTTTC
CDR3 protein: CASSTGLLSNSGANVLTF

J gene: TRBJ2-1
D gene: NA
clone size: NA
V gene: TRBV24-1
CDR3 DNA: TGTGCCACCAGTGATTTTTTTAGCCCCAGCAATGAGCAGTTCTTC
CDR3 protein: CATSDFFSPSNEQFF

J gene: TRBJ2-5
D gene: TRBD2
clone size: NA
V gene: TRBV3-1/TRBV3-2
CDR3 DNA: TGTGCCAGCAGCCAAAAGGGCGGGAGCGAGACCCAGTACTTC
CDR3 protein: CASSQKGGSETQYF

J gene: TRBJ2-1
D gene: TRBD2
clone size: NA
V gene: TRBV3-1/TRBV3-2
CDR3 DNA: TGTGCCAGCAGCCTACAGACTAGCGGGGGAGCCGAGCAGTTCTTC
CDR3 protein: CASSLQTSGGAEQFF

J gene: TRBJ1-2
D gene: NA
clone size: NA
V gene: TRBV7-9
CDR3 DNA: TGTGCCAGCAGCTTCATCCTCCCAGCTAACTATGGCTACACCTTC
CDR3 protein: CASSFILPANYGYTF

J gene: TRBJ2-3
D gene: TRBD2
clone size: NA
V gene: TRBV5-1
CDR3 DNA: TGCGCCAGCAGCGCGACCTCCGGGACTACTGGAGATACGCAGTATTTT
CDR3 protein: CASSATSGTTGDTQYF

J gene: TRBJ1-1
D gene: TRBD1
clone size: NA
V gene: TRBV7-9
CDR3 DNA: TGTGCCAGCAGCTCAACAAGAGGGGGCCTGAACACTGAAGCTTTCTTT
CDR3 protein: CASSSTRGGLNTEAFF

J gene: TRBJ1-2
D gene: TRBD1
clone size: once
V gene: TRBV7-3
CDR3 DNA: TGTGCCAGCAGCGTCAGACAGGGCGATGGCTACACCTTC
CDR3 protein: CASSVRQGDGYTF

J gene: TRBJ1-2
D gene: NA
clone size: NA
V gene: TRBV30
CDR3 DNA: TGTGCCTGCGACAGCCGTGTCAACTATGGCTACACCTTC
CDR3 protein: CACDSRVNYGYTF

J gene: TRBJ2-1
D gene: NA
clone size: NA
V gene: TRBV28
CDR3 DNA: TGTGCCAGCAGTCCACCGGGACTCTACAATGAGCAGTTCTTC
CDR3 protein: CASSPPGLYNEQFF

J gene: TRBJ1-4
D gene: TRBD1
clone size: NA
V gene: TRBV5-4
CDR3 DNA: TGTGCCAGCAGCTTGGGACTATACAGGGGTAGTCGAAATAATGAAAAACTGTTTTTT
CDR3 protein: CASSLGLYRGSRNNEKLFF

J gene: TRBJ2-2
D gene: NA
clone size: NA
V gene: TRBV7-3
CDR3 DNA: TGTGCCAGCAGCTTATCGGGGGCGAACACCGGGGAGCTGTTTTTT
CDR3 protein: CASSLSGANTGELFF

J gene: TRBJ1-1
D gene: NA
clone size: NA
V gene: TRBV6-5
CDR3 DNA: TGTGCCAGCAGGCCATACAGGGACGGCACTGAAGCTTTCTTT
CDR3 protein: CASRPYRDGTEAFF

J gene: TRBJ1-3
D gene: NA
clone size: NA
V gene: TRBV6-5
CDR3 DNA: TGTGCCAGCAGTTACTCAGGAGTTTCCTCTGGAAACACCATATATTTT
CDR3 protein: CASSYSGVSSGNTIYF

J gene: TRBJ2-3
D gene: NA
clone size: NA
V gene: TRBV5-4
CDR3 DNA: TGTGCCAGCAGCTTGGACAGATACACAGATACGCAGTATTTT
CDR3 protein: CASSLDRYTDTQYF